The subject of this entry is one T cell receptor beta chain. Its target is not known. Patients had newly diagnosed, untreated stage II-IVA oral cavity squamous cell carcinoma. Method: immunoSEQ multiplex PCR; TCRdb's copy keeps in-frame clones and lacks some. Of about 14,000 clones listed, 55% to 80% are singletons. The data stem from a study of neoadjuvant anti-PD-1 for oral cavity cancer. Study-wide findings and caveats: Post-nivolumab, blood T cell clonality was significantly elevated in non-responders.

The CDR3 sequence is 17 residues long. The V and J ends lost 1 base and 0 bases, in that order; junction bases with no gene match: 5. Germline loops: CDR1 SGHAT, CDR2 FQNNGV. This sequence was found in a person between 35 and 79 years old with oral cavity squamous cell carcinoma. The material was PBMCs, obtained before nivolumab (anti-PD-1) treatment. This chain connects TRBV11-2 to TRBJ2-4, with 8 bases aligning to TRBD2. CDR3: CASSLVDGGVAKNIQYF. In nucleotides, the CDR3 is TGTGCCAGCAGCTTAGTCGACGGGGGGGTAGCCAAAAACATTCAGTACTTC. Together with reference TRBV11-2 and TRBJ2-4, the CDR3 gives the full variable domain: EAGVAQSPRYKIIEKRQSVAFWCNPISGHATLYWYQQILGQGPKLLIQFQNNGVVDDSQLPKDRFSAERLKGVDSTLKIQPAKLEDSAVYLCASSLVDGGVAKNIQYFGAGTRLSVL.